The 9 T cell receptor beta chains given below trace back to one sample, sequenced in a study of early T cells in non-severe SARS-CoV-2 infection. TCRdb itself ran the 5' RACE reads through MiXCR, one entry per CDR3 protein. Of fewer than 35,000 distinct CDR3 sequences in the sample, around 5.7% were seen once. Material for sequencing was whole blood. The receptors stem from an adult who was a healthcare worker with PCR-confirmed SARS-CoV-2 infection or an uninfected control (not recorded which).

This sequence joins TRBV7-2 and TRBJ2-1, with 12 nucleotides matching TRBD2. Germline lookup yields CDR1 SGHTA and CDR2 FQGNSA. The CDR3 runs 15 residues. With V trimmed by 2 bases and J by 7 bases, 3 bases remained unmatched. As DNA, the CDR3 is TGTGCCAGCAGCTTAAAGACTAGCGGGAGAAATGAGCAGTTCTTC. Translating gives CASSLKTSGRNEQFF.

This chain joins TRBV20-1 and TRBJ2-1; D possibly corresponds to TRBD2 (5 bases). The V end lost 2 bases, the J end lost 9 bases, and 17 bases lay between the germline ends. Germline V gene lookup returns CDR1 DFQATT and CDR2 SNEGSKA (reference sequence). CDR3 length equals 14 residues. CDR3 nucleotides: TGCAGTGCTAGACGGACTGATATAAGCTGTGAGCAGTTCTTC. Translating it yields CSARRTDISCEQFF.

Remarks on this clonotype: A single base separates this from a much larger clone, so it may be a read error. The V gene is TRBV19, the J gene TRBJ1-1; D not resolved. CDR3 length: 12 residues. V was trimmed by 8 bases and J by 1 base, leaving 8 bases between them. Per the germline V gene, CDR1 is LNHDA and CDR2 is SQIVND (reference sequence). CDR3 nucleotide sequence: TGTGCCAGTGGGCAGGCGAACACTGAAGCTTTCTTT. This translates into CASGQANTEAFF.

This clonotype was found many times. The rearrangement joins TRBV5-4 to TRBJ2-3, with 7 bases matching TRBD1. CDR1 and CDR2 (germline): SGHNT, YYREEE (reference sequence). The CDR3 loop spans 14 amino acids. V lost 4 bases and J lost 7; bases outside the gene matches: 9. The CDR3 region has the DNA TGTGCCAGCAGCAAGGGGACAGATCGGAATACGCAGTATTTT. It translates to CASSKGTDRNTQYF.

This clonotype was counted many times. Here the CDR3 reads CASSSGLAGVYTGELFF. The CDR3 DNA follows: TGCGCCAGCAGCTCGGGACTAGCGGGAGTCTACACCGGGGAGCTGTTTTTT. V gene TRBV5-1 combines with J gene TRBJ2-2; 14 positions agree with TRBD2. This CDR3 is 17 amino acids long. The V segment lost 3 bases and the J segment 3 bases; nucleotides outside the gene matches: 4. Germline CDR1 and CDR2: SGHRS and YFSETQ.

This clonotype was found many times. The chain uses TRBV19 and TRBJ1-5; D may be TRBD1 (5 bases). The CDR3 is 13 residues long. Trimming removed 3 bases at V and 7 bases at J, with 10 bases between. Germline CDR1 and CDR2: LNHDA and SQIVND (reference sequence). CDR3 region: CASSMGGDQPQHF. The CDR3 DNA follows: TGTGCCAGTAGTATGGGGGGGGACCAGCCCCAGCATTTT.

This clonotype was counted ten times or more. The chain employs TRBV3-1 and TRBJ1-1, with D hard to call. This CDR3 has 15 amino acids. Germline assignment: CDR1 LGHDT and CDR2 YNNKEL (reference sequence). The ends were cut back, 4 bases at V and 3 bases at J, with 15 bases in the middle. This CDR3 is CASSPSDWVDTEAFF. DNA for the CDR3: TGTGCCAGCAGCCCGTCGGACTGGGTAGACACTGAAGCTTTCTTT.

This clonotype was recorded at least ten times. V gene TRBV20-1 combines with J gene TRBJ2-1; the match to TRBD2 covers 7 bases. Trimming removed 8 bases from V and 5 bases from J; junction bases left unmatched: 3. Per germline, CDR1 DFQATT and CDR2 SNEGSKA (reference sequence). There are 11 residues in the CDR3. CDR3 DNA sequence: TGCAGTTTCGGGAGGCACAATGAGCAGTTCTTC. Residues: CSFGRHNEQFF.

This clonotype was picked up many times. V usage is TRBV10-1 and J usage is TRBJ1-5; D unresolved. The CDR3 covers 13 residues. Germline V gives CDR1 WNHNN, CDR2 SYGVQD (reference sequence). V was clipped by 3 bases and J by 1 base, with 4 bases between them. Here the CDR3 DNA reads TGCGCCAGCAGTGAACAAAGCAATCAGCCCCAGCATTTT. It translates to CASSEQSNQPQHF.